This T cell receptor beta chain was recovered during a study of early T cells in non-severe SARS-CoV-2 infection. Study-level information: It was bulk RNA from unsorted whole blood that was sequenced, and the chains were unpaired.

The CDR3 totals 14 residues. V shed 5 bases and J shed 6 bases, with 15 bases lying between them. Unique molecular identifiers were added to individual cDNA molecules. TCRdb re-derived calls from the 5' RACE reads in MiXCR, one entry per CDR3 protein. The sample holds 65,000 to 95,000 distinct CDR3 sequences, about 15% seen once. Only one count was recorded for this clonotype. The antigen is not known. Study conclusions and caveats: CD4 and private specificities were missed by VDJdb matching, which favored anti-spike CD8 responses.

The chain employs TRBV12-3 or TRBV12-4 and TRBJ2-3; no firm D call. The source material was whole blood. The clonotype comes from an adult who was a healthcare worker with PCR-confirmed SARS-CoV-2 infection or an uninfected control (not recorded which). CDR3 in amino acids: CASSPIARGDTQYF. CDR3 nucleotides: TGTGCCAGCAGTCCTATTGCGCGTGGGGATACGCAGTATTTT.